This T cell receptor beta chain was recorded in a study of PD-L1 blockade in urothelial cancer. Across the study: Most patients, about 90% of the roughly 29, were males with bladder-origin cancer. The study's findings and limits: For durable-benefit patients, tumor-associated blood clones expanded more at 3 weeks.

With regard to this clone: Its target is unknown.

Synthetic TCR analog templates were added to each PCR reaction. Libraries were prepared by immunoSEQ multiplex PCR; TCRdb keeps only in-frame clonotypes and omits some of them. The sample has about 51,000 clones, more than 70% seen once; the top ten hold about 20%. V was cut by 4 bases and J by 1 base, with 7 bases left in between. The CDR3 consists of 13 residues. Germline CDR1 reads KGHSH; CDR2 reads LQKENI. Time point meaning: pretreatment peripheral blood. This receptor was taken from a man between 60 and 75 years old with urothelial cancer. This chain uses TRBV18 with TRBJ1-1; no reliable D call. Sequencing used PBMCs, obtained around atezolizumab (anti-PD-L1) treatment. CDR3 nucleotide sequence: TGTGCCAGCTCACTAGCCTGGAACACTGAAGCTTTCTTT. This codes for CASSLAWNTEAFF.